This paragraph reports one T cell receptor beta chain. Unique molecular identifiers were used in preparing the TCRbeta library. TCRdb re-called the PCR reads with MiXCR, one entry per CDR3 protein. The data hold nearly 400,000 distinct CDR3 sequences, with around 20% observed a single time. These data come from a study of T-cell reconstitution after alpha-beta-depleted transplantation in children. The germline gives CDR1 DFQATT, CDR2 SNEGSKA (reference sequence). The CDR3 has 17 amino acids. V trimming: 3 bases; J trimming: 7 bases; junction bases outside the gene matches: 13. Material: PBMCs from the stem cell graft donor, obtained from the stem cell graft. This TCR was sampled from a human donor who donated a stem cell graft to a child with acute myeloid leukemia. The genes are TRBV20-1 and TRBJ2-1; 12 positions agree with TRBD2. In nucleotides, the CDR3 is TGCAGTGCTAGTAGATCCCCTCCTAGCGGGAGGGGTAATGAGCAGTTCTTC. It specifies CSASRSPPSGRGNEQFF.